This T cell receptor (beta chain) was captured by sequencing in a study of blood T cell repertoires in COVID-19. Germline CDR1 reads MNHEY; CDR2 reads SVGEGT. This CDR3 contains 15 residues. Trimming took off 4 bases at V and 3 bases at J, with 13 bases between the two ends. This clone came up once. The authors' processing: By means of reference gene primer amplification, nucleated cell counts were estimated. The repertoire was sequenced with immunoSEQ multiplex PCR; TCRdb's copy has only in-frame clones and lacks some. V, J and clone size were drawn from that table, and D and trimming were deduced from the DNA. The repertoire holds about 25,000 clones, with around 86% as singletons.

The sequence came from a man aged 70-80 years with acute or convalescent COVID-19. Sequencing used peripheral blood. The rearrangement links TRBV6-2 or TRBV6-3 to TRBJ2-1; no definite D call. This chain's CDR3 is CASSFFGGSYNEQFF. DNA of the CDR3: TGTGCCAGCAGTTTCTTTGGCGGCAGCTACAATGAGCAGTTCTTC.